Below are 12 T cell receptor beta chains sequenced from a single sample in a study of shared clonotypes between healthy human individuals. Profiled with immunoSEQ multiplex PCR; TCRdb holds only in-frame clones, not every one. Of 630,000 or so clones listed, more than 95% are singletons. As defined, naive CD8 cells were CD45RO-negative and positively selected for CCR7, with terminally differentiated effector memory CD45RA+ cells excluded. The material sequenced was naive CD8+ T cells sorted from blood. The receptors originated from a man aged 25 to 40 in good health.

This sequence joins TRBV2 and TRBJ2-2; the match to TRBD2 covers 16 bases. The CDR3 totals 18 residues. Germline V gene lookup returns CDR1 SNHLY and CDR2 FYNNEI. Germline trimming cut 10 bases from V and 3 bases from J; bases unmatched to any gene: 11. The CDR3 loop is CAIAGTSGREGYTGELFF. In DNA form, the CDR3 reads TGTGCCATCGCCGGGACTAGCGGGAGGGAGGGTTACACCGGGGAGCTGTTTTTT.

J is TRBJ2-1 and V is TRBV6-1; TRBD2 might be the D (5 bases). The CDR3 runs to 15 residues. Germline V gene lookup returns CDR1 MNHNS and CDR2 SASEGT. Trimming left V 7 bases short and J 3 bases short, with 16 bases between. The CDR3 sequence: CASKIERAGYNEQFF. In DNA, the CDR3 is TGTGCCAGCAAAATAGAGAGGGCCGGCTACAATGAGCAGTTCTTC.

The CDR3, as DNA: TGTGCCAGCAGCTTGGAGGGGAGGCCAGGGGGCAAAGAGACCCAGTACTTC. Its protein is CASSLEGRPGGKETQYF. The gene calls are TRBV5-5 and TRBJ2-5; 8 bases fit TRBD1. The V gene end was trimmed by 0 bases and the J gene end by 3 bases; junction bases not matched to a gene: 10. Germline V gene data show CDR1 as SGHKS and CDR2 as YYEKEE (reference sequence). The CDR3 covers 17 residues.

The chain carries TRBV10-2 and TRBJ1-5; D may be TRBD1 (5 bases). The V gene's germline CDR1 is WSHSY and CDR2 SAAADI. Trimming took off 0 bases at V and 3 bases at J, with 15 bases between the two ends. This CDR3 comprises 17 residues. The DNA for the CDR3 is TGCGCCAGCAGTGAGTCTGGGGGTCTTGGGGACAATCAGCCCCAGCATTTT. This codes for CASSESGGLGDNQPQHF.

The rearrangement joins TRBV7-2 to TRBJ2-7; D ambiguous. This CDR3 spans 14 amino acids. Between the trimmed V and J ends, which lost 4 bases and 2 bases, there was a span of 12 bases. Germline CDR1 reads SGHTA; CDR2 reads FQGNSA. The DNA for the CDR3 is TGTGCCAGCAGCTCTGCACATATCCCCTACGAGCAGTACTTC. Translating it yields CASSSAHIPYEQYF.

This rearrangement joins TRBV7-9 to TRBJ2-7; perhaps TRBD1 as D (6 bases). Per the germline V gene, CDR1 is SEHNR and CDR2 is FQNEAQ (reference sequence). V lost 6 bases and J 3 bases, leaving 21 bases between the germline ends. This CDR3 has 16 amino acids. CDR3 sequence (DNA): TGTGCCAGCAGTTCTCGGGCAGGGGACCTTCGCTACGAGCAGTACTTC. This encodes CASSSRAGDLRYEQYF.

The chain recombines TRBV4-2 with TRBJ1-3; tentatively, D is TRBD1 (5 bases). Trimming left V 0 bases short and J 2 bases short, with 17 bases between. CDR3 length: 18 residues. Germline assignment: CDR1 LGHNA and CDR2 YNFKEQ. The CDR3 coding sequence is TGTGCCAGCAGCCAAGATATCGGGGACCATGGCGCTGGAAACACCATATATTTT. It is translated as CASSQDIGDHGAGNTIYF.

The CDR3 bases are TGTGCCAGCAATCTGGAAACCTCGCGCCAGCCCCAGCATTTT. This encodes CASNLETSRQPQHF. The gene calls are TRBV6-1 and TRBJ1-5; D unclear. Germline V gene sequence: CDR1 MNHNS, CDR2 SASEGT. V lost 7 bases to trimming and J lost 7 bases, with 17 bases between them. CDR3 length: 14 residues.

This chain uses TRBV7-9 with TRBJ1-2; D is unclear. The CDR3 has 12 residues. The V gene's germline CDR1 is SEHNR and CDR2 FQNEAQ (reference sequence). V was pared by 7 bases and J by 5 bases, with 11 bases between. The CDR3 region has the DNA TGTGCCAGCAACCCGGGAGGGTATGGCTACACCTTC. Translating gives CASNPGGYGYTF. The variable domain in full, with the rest retrieved from reference TRBV7-9 and TRBJ1-2, is DTGVSQNPRHKITKRGQNVTFRCDPISEHNRLYWYRQTLGQGPEFLTYFQNEAQLEKSRLLSDRFSAERPKGSFSTLEIQRTEQGDSAMYLCASNPGGYGYTFGSGTRLTVV.

V usage is TRBV28 and J usage is TRBJ2-7; D is unclear. V dropped 9 bases and J dropped 2 bases, with 17 bases sitting between them. The CDR3 extends over 14 amino acids. Germline-derived CDR1 and CDR2 are MDHEN and SYDVKM. As DNA, the CDR3 is TGTGCCAGTTGCCATAGGGCCTTGACCTACGAGCAGTACTTC. Protein: CASCHRALTYEQYF.

V is TRBV15 and J is TRBJ1-4; D uncertain. This CDR3 contains 15 residues. Germline V lookup: CDR1 LNHNV, CDR2 YYDKDF (reference sequence). V was shortened by 6 bases and J by 0 bases, with 11 bases between the two germline ends. The CDR3 is CATRREQATNEKLFF. The CDR3 region has the DNA TGTGCCACCAGGAGGGAACAAGCAACTAATGAAAAACTGTTTTTT.

This chain's CDR3 is CASSQEGGTVYNEQFF. CDR3 sequence (DNA): TGCGCCAGCAGCCAAGAGGGCGGGACGGTGTACAATGAGCAGTTCTTC. This sequence joins TRBV4-1 and TRBJ2-1; perhaps TRBD2 as D (6 bases). The CDR3 runs to 16 residues. The germline V gene encodes CDR1 MGHRA and CDR2 YSYEKL. Trimming took off 0 bases at V and 4 bases at J, with 13 bases between the two ends.